A single sample is the source of the 25 T cell receptor beta chains below, sequenced in a study of cytomegalovirus exposure and HLA in healthy donors. Vbeta (60) and Jbeta (13) primers were used in the PCR. Sequenced by immunoSEQ multiplex PCR; TCRdb stores in-frame clones only, minus some. The record lists some 120,000 clones, of which the ten most abundant hold 6.8%. The sample taken for sequencing was PBMCs. These receptors came from a man in his forties or fifties in good health and CMV-seropositive.

Here the CDR3 DNA reads TGTGCCAGCAGCGTAACTAATGTAGGGGACACCCAGTTCTTC. Translation gives CASSVTNVGDTQFF. This chain uses TRBV9 with TRBJ2-1; a possible D gene is TRBD1 (6 bases). The germline V gene encodes CDR1 SGDLS and CDR2 YYNGEE. Trimming took off 1 base at V and 13 bases at J, with 18 bases between the two ends. The CDR3 runs to 14 residues.

The J gene is TRBJ1-1, the V gene TRBV2; D is unclear. The CDR3 is 12 amino acids. Germline V CDR1 and CDR2: SNHLY, FYNNEI. V gave up 7 bases and J gave up 2 bases, with 8 bases separating them. The CDR3 DNA reads TGTGCCAGCAAATACAGAAACACTGAAGCTTTCTTT. Translated, it gives CASKYRNTEAFF.

The chain carries TRBV28 and TRBJ2-7; the match to TRBD1 covers 7 bases. Germline V lookup: CDR1 MDHEN, CDR2 SYDVKM. The ends lost 6 bases at V and 2 bases at J; junction bases unmatched: 10. The CDR3 is 15 residues long. The CDR3 loop reads CASREDVRGTYEQYF. CDR3 DNA: TGTGCCAGCAGGGAGGACGTCAGGGGGACCTACGAGCAGTACTTC.

The V and J genes are TRBV5-1 and TRBJ2-7; 8 nucleotides match TRBD1. The V gene end was trimmed by 3 bases and the J gene end by 3 bases; junction bases not matched to a gene: 8. CDR1 is SGHRS and CDR2 is YFSETQ in the germline V gene. This CDR3 has 15 residues. CDR3: CASSYQRTGHYEQYF. The CDR3 DNA sequence: TGCGCCAGCAGCTACCAACGGACAGGGCACTACGAGCAGTACTTC.

This chain connects TRBV6-5 to TRBJ2-7; D is perhaps TRBD1 (5 bases). CDR1 MNHEY and CDR2 SVGAGI come from the germline V gene. The CDR3 consists of 15 residues. V was pared by 6 bases and J by 0 bases, with 15 bases between. The CDR3 DNA reads as TGTGCCAGCAGGCCAACAGGTTTTGACTCCTACGAGCAGTACTTC. Translation: CASRPTGFDSYEQYF.

The chain uses TRBV9 and TRBJ2-1; 9 nucleotides line up with TRBD2. Trimming cost V 6 bases and J 8 bases; bases outside gene matches: 9. There are 14 residues in the CDR3. CDR1 is SGDLS, CDR2 YYNGEE, per germline. The CDR3 protein is CASNIAGERHEQFF. CDR3 nucleotides: TGTGCCAGCAACATAGCGGGAGAGAGGCATGAGCAGTTCTTC.

This chain joins TRBV30 and TRBJ2-5; possibly TRBD2 for D (5 bases). Germline V lookup: CDR1 GTSNPN, CDR2 SVGIG (reference sequence). The length of the CDR3 is 14 residues. V gave up 2 bases and J gave up 3 bases, with 13 bases separating them. This CDR3 is CAWSRDSSEETQYF. The DNA for the CDR3 is TGTGCCTGGAGTCGGGATAGCAGTGAAGAGACCCAGTACTTC.

The rearrangement uses TRBV19 and TRBJ1-2; unclear D gene. Germline V gives CDR1 LNHDA, CDR2 SQIVND (reference sequence). V lost 5 bases and J 4 bases, leaving 14 bases between the germline ends. The CDR3 loop spans 14 amino acids. CDR3 bases: TGTGCCAGTAGTCTACCCGGGGTCGTCTATGGCTACACCTTC. Encoded protein: CASSLPGVVYGYTF.

This chain links TRBV7-3 with TRBJ2-3, with 9 nucleotides matching TRBD1. Germline loops: CDR1 SGHTA, CDR2 FQGTGA. V trimming: 2 bases; J trimming: 1 base; junction bases outside the gene matches: 4. CDR3 length: 16 amino acids. The CDR3 reads CASSLRRTGGTDTQYF. CDR3 nucleotides: TGTGCCAGCAGCTTACGTCGGACAGGGGGCACAGATACGCAGTATTTT.

The chain carries TRBV19 and TRBJ2-5; 12 positions match TRBD2. The J call may be faulty, since TRBJ2-7 better matches the DNA end. The V gene's germline CDR1 is LNHDA and CDR2 SQIVND (reference sequence). The CDR3 totals 19 residues. This chain's CDR3 is CASSLARWTSGIFSYEQYF. The DNA of the CDR3 is TGTGCCAGTAGTCTCGCCCGATGGACTAGCGGGATCTTCTCCTACGAGCAGTACTTC.

This chain joins TRBV5-1 and TRBJ2-2, with D unclear. The CDR3 length is 15 residues. V lost 3 bases and J lost 1, with 10 bases in between. In germline, CDR1 is SGHRS, CDR2 YFSETQ. The CDR3 loop reads CASSSAVQNTGELFF. CDR3 DNA: TGCGCCAGCAGCTCTGCGGTGCAGAACACCGGGGAGCTGTTTTTT. Drawing the rest from reference TRBV5-1 and TRBJ2-2, the complete variable domain is KAGVTQTPRYLIKTRGQQVTLSCSPISGHRSVSWYQQTPGQGLQFLFEYFSETQRNKGNFPGRFSGRQFSNSRSEMNVSTLELGDSALYLCASSSAVQNTGELFFGEGSRLTVL.

The rearrangement links TRBV9 to TRBJ2-3; tentatively, D is TRBD2 (5 bases). CDR1 and CDR2 from the germline V gene are SGDLS and YYNGEE. The CDR3 has 13 amino acids. V was pared by 0 bases and J by 6 bases, with 8 bases between. The CDR3 loop reads CASSVGLADTQYF. The CDR3, as DNA: TGTGCCAGCAGCGTAGGCCTAGCCGATACGCAGTATTTT.

This sequence joins TRBV7-2 and TRBJ2-7, with TRBD2 matching 14 bases. This CDR3 comprises 17 residues. The trim removed 7 bases at V and 5 bases at J, leaving 13 bases unmatched. Germline CDR1 SGHTA, CDR2 FQGNSA. Here the CDR3 DNA reads TGTGCCAGCACCCCCGGGACTAGCGGGAGCTCGGGGAACGAGCAGTACTTC. Protein: CASTPGTSGSSGNEQYF.

CDR3 in amino acids: CASSQEGGVGEQYF. DNA of the CDR3: TGCGCCAGCAGCCAAGAAGGAGGGGTCGGCGAGCAGTACTTC. The V and J genes are TRBV4-1 and TRBJ2-7, with D perhaps matching TRBD2 (6 bases). The CDR3 is 14 residues long. Germline lookup yields CDR1 MGHRA and CDR2 YSYEKL. Deletions cut 0 bases from V and 6 bases from J, with 12 bases between.

V gene TRBV9 combines with J gene TRBJ2-4; 8 bases line up with TRBD2. Germline-derived CDR1 and CDR2 are SGDLS and YYNGEE. The CDR3 consists of 22 residues. Trimming at V came to 0 bases and at J to 3 bases, leaving 23 bases not matched to a gene. This CDR3 is CASSVESREGPRVGVSKNIQYF. In nucleotides, the CDR3 is TGTGCCAGCAGCGTAGAATCACGGGAGGGCCCTCGGGTTGGAGTGAGCAAAAACATTCAGTACTTC. The complete variable domain, with remaining parts taken from reference TRBV9 and TRBJ2-4, reads DSGVTQTPKHLITATGQRVTLRCSPRSGDLSVYWYQQSLDQGLQFLIQYYNGEERAKGNILERFSAQQFPDLHSELNLSSLELGDSALYFCASSVESREGPRVGVSKNIQYFGAGTRLSVL.

The rearrangement joins TRBV7-9 to TRBJ1-5; D uncertain. The CDR3 runs to 14 residues. The germline CDR1 and CDR2 sequences are SEHNR and FQNEAQ (reference sequence). V was pared by 1 base and J by 4 bases, with 8 bases between. CDR3 coding DNA: TGTGCCAGCAGCTTAGAGGGAGGAAATCAGCCCCAGCATTTT. Protein sequence: CASSLEGGNQPQHF.

The chain combines TRBV30 with TRBJ2-7; 8 bases are a match to TRBD2. CDR3 length: 12 amino acids. Losses at the gene ends were 4 bases for V and 2 bases for J; bases not matched to a gene: 1. Germline CDR1 reads GTSNPN; CDR2 reads SVGIG (reference sequence). The DNA of the CDR3 is TGTGCCTGGAAGCGGGAGACCTACGAGCAGTACTTC. Encoded protein: CAWKRETYEQYF. Based on the CDR3 plus reference TRBV30 and TRBJ2-7, the full variable domain is SQTIHQWPATLVQPVGSPLSLECTVEGTSNPNLYWYRQAAGRGLQLLFYSVGIGQISSEVPQNLSASRPQDRQFILSSKKLLLSDSGFYLCAWKRETYEQYFGPGTRLTVT.

This chain uses TRBV10-3 with TRBJ2-6; 11 bases fit TRBD1. Germline lookup yields CDR1 ENHRY and CDR2 SYGVKD. The CDR3 has 21 amino acids. Trimming at V came to 0 bases and at J to 4 bases, leaving 14 bases not matched to a gene. The CDR3 coding sequence is TGTGCCATCAGTGAGTCTAGTATGGGACAGGGGGGACCTCGGGGGGCCAACGTCCTGACTTTC. This encodes CAISESSMGQGGPRGANVLTF.

The gene calls are TRBV5-1 and TRBJ2-1; 8 bases are a match to TRBD2. Germline CDR1 is SGHRS and CDR2 is YFSETQ. CDR3 length: 15 residues. J was trimmed by 4 bases and V by 3 bases; bases with no gene match: 6. CDR3 bases: TGCGCCAGCAGCTCCGGACTAGCCGCATACAATGAGCAGTTCTTC. It encodes CASSSGLAAYNEQFF.

CDR3 amino acids: CASKKGQGVNSPLHF. DNA of the CDR3: TGTGCCAGCAAAAAGGGACAGGGGGTGAATTCACCCCTCCACTTT. V gene TRBV6-6 combines with J gene TRBJ1-6; 11 nucleotides line up with TRBD1. J was trimmed by 7 bases and V by 7 bases; bases with no gene match: 6. The length of the CDR3 is 15 residues. The V gene's germline CDR1 is MNHNY and CDR2 SVGAGI (reference sequence).

The chain combines TRBV11-2 with TRBJ2-1; a weak D match, TRBD1 (6 bases). This CDR3 comprises 16 residues. Germline V gene data show CDR1 as SGHAT and CDR2 as FQNNGV. The ends were cut back, 0 bases at V and 2 bases at J, with 11 bases in the middle. The chain's CDR3 is CASSLDDRRTYNEQFF. The CDR3, as DNA: TGTGCCAGCAGCTTAGACGACAGGCGGACCTACAATGAGCAGTTCTTC.

The gene calls are TRBV30 and TRBJ1-2, with 10 bases identical to TRBD1. CDR1 and CDR2 from the germline V gene are GTSNPN and SVGIG (reference sequence). CDR3 size: 13 residues. V trimming: 3 bases; J trimming: 8 bases; junction bases outside the gene matches: 6. The CDR3 region is CAWRWGQGSGYTF. The CDR3 DNA is TGTGCCTGGAGATGGGGACAGGGGAGCGGCTACACCTTC. The full variable domain, its missing parts supplied by reference TRBV30 and TRBJ1-2, is SQTIHQWPATLVQPVGSPLSLECTVEGTSNPNLYWYRQAAGRGLQLLFYSVGIGQISSEVPQNLSASRPQDRQFILSSKKLLLSDSGFYLCAWRWGQGSGYTFGSGTRLTVV.

The chain combines TRBV29-1 with TRBJ1-1; 7 bases are shared with TRBD1. This CDR3 region has 12 residues. Germline V gene data show CDR1 as SQVTM and CDR2 as ANQGSEA. Germline trimming cut 7 bases from V and 4 bases from J; bases unmatched to any gene: 6. CDR3 sequence: CSGYRGGTEAFF. As DNA, the CDR3 is TGCAGCGGGTACAGGGGTGGCACTGAAGCTTTCTTT. Based on the CDR3 plus reference TRBV29-1 and TRBJ1-1, the full variable domain is SAVISQKPSRDICQRGTSLTIQCQVDSQVTMMFWYRQQPGQSLTLIATANQGSEATYESGFVIDKFPISRPNLTFSTLTVSNMSPEDSSIYLCSGYRGGTEAFFGQGTRLTVV.

V usage is TRBV11-2 and J usage is TRBJ2-7; 9 bases agree with TRBD1. V was pared by 4 bases and J by 2 bases, with 6 bases of the junction left unmatched. In germline, CDR1 is SGHAT, CDR2 FQNNGV. The CDR3 is 15 amino acids. CDR3 bases: TGTGCCAGCAGCTACCACCGGGACAGGGCCTACGAGCAGTACTTC. It translates to CASSYHRDRAYEQYF.

This rearrangement joins TRBV6-1 to TRBJ2-5, with D maybe TRBD2 (5 bases). The DNA end lines up better with TRBJ2-7; the J call may be wrong. CDR3 length: 12 residues. The germline gives CDR1 MNHNS, CDR2 SASEGT. The CDR3 spells CASRTPTYEQYF. The CDR3 DNA follows: TGTGCCAGCCGGACTCCTACCTACGAGCAGTACTTC.